What follows are 25 T cell receptor beta chains derived from one specimen sequenced in a study of blood T cell repertoires in COVID-19. Method: immunoSEQ multiplex PCR; TCRdb's copy keeps in-frame clones and lacks some. The data show roughly 120,000 clones, almost 80% seen once. Sequencing was carried out using peripheral blood. All receptors derive from a woman aged 80 or over with active or convalescent COVID-19.

The gene calls are TRBV18 and TRBJ1-1; D call uncertain. This CDR3 spans 14 amino acids. Trimming cost V 4 bases and J 3 bases, with 12 bases left between them. Germline V gene lookup returns CDR1 KGHSH and CDR2 LQKENI. CDR3 nucleotide sequence: TGTGCCAGCTCACGGTTTGAAACGGACACTGAAGCTTTCTTT. Protein product: CASSRFETDTEAFF.

V usage is TRBV7-2 and J usage is TRBJ1-5; D not resolved. The CDR3 sequence is 15 residues long. Germline V gene data show CDR1 as SGHTA and CDR2 as FQGNSA. The V end was cut by 3 bases, the J end by 5 bases, with 14 bases between. This CDR3 reads CASSFALAGDQPQHF. The CDR3 coding sequence is TGTGCCAGCAGCTTCGCCCTCGCCGGGGATCAGCCCCAGCATTTT.

The rearrangement links TRBV23-1 to TRBJ1-6; D remains ambiguous. TRBV23-1 is sorted into the ORF group, with uncertain function. The ends were cut back, 6 bases at V and 3 bases at J, with 12 bases in the middle. The CDR3 has 15 amino acids. In nucleotides, the CDR3 is TGCGCCAGCAGGCCGAGAGGGAACTATAATTCACCCCTCCACTTT. It translates to CASRPRGNYNSPLHF.

This chain links TRBV5-5 with TRBJ2-1; no firm D call. This CDR3 contains 16 residues. The V end was cut by 5 bases, the J end by 1 base, with 16 bases between. Germline loops: CDR1 SGHKS, CDR2 YYEKEE (reference sequence). CDR3 region: CASSLTPLGSYNEQFF. DNA for the CDR3: TGTGCCAGCAGTTTGACACCGCTAGGTTCCTACAATGAGCAGTTCTTC.

The rearrangement joins TRBV7-6 to TRBJ2-3, with TRBD2 identical over 11 bases. V lost 1 base and J lost 3; bases outside the gene matches: 6. CDR1 is SGHVS and CDR2 is FNYEAQ in the germline V gene. CDR3 length equals 17 residues. Here the CDR3 DNA reads TGTGCCAGCAGCTTAGGAATAGCGGGAGGGCCGACAGATACGCAGTATTTT. Its translation is CASSLGIAGGPTDTQYF.

The chain links TRBV27 to TRBJ1-6; no definite D call. The CDR3 totals 16 residues. The V and J ends lost 3 bases and 5 bases respectively, with 14 bases between them. The V gene's germline CDR1 is MNHEY and CDR2 SMNVEV (reference sequence). CDR3 protein: CASSLKPKSDNSPLHF. CDR3 DNA: TGTGCCAGCAGTTTGAAACCAAAATCGGATAATTCACCCCTCCACTTT.

For the CDR3, the DNA is TGTGCCAGCTCACCACAGGGGGACTCCTACAATGAGCAGTTCTTC. Encoded protein: CASSPQGDSYNEQFF. The chain couples TRBV18 to TRBJ2-1; D is possibly TRBD1 (6 bases). CDR3 size: 15 residues. V was pared by 1 base and J by 0 bases, with 7 bases between. The germline V gene encodes CDR1 KGHSH and CDR2 LQKENI.

This chain joins TRBV6-2 or TRBV6-3 and TRBJ2-6, with 7 bases fitting TRBD1. Trimming took 4 bases from V and 0 from J; bases not matched to a gene: 3. Germline V gene sequence: CDR1 MNHEY, CDR2 SVGEGT. The CDR3 has 16 amino acids. CDR3 residues: CASSWTGSSGANVLTF. CDR3 coding DNA: TGTGCCAGCAGTTGGACAGGCAGCTCTGGGGCCAACGTCCTGACTTTC.

The chain carries TRBV7-8 and TRBJ2-3; maybe TRBD1 (6 bases). This CDR3 is 16 amino acids long. Looked up from germline, CDR1 is SGHVS and CDR2 is FQNEAQ. V lost 5 bases and J lost 2, with 17 bases in between. Here the CDR3 reads CASSQHRDIYTDTQYF. CDR3 DNA sequence: TGTGCCAGCAGCCAGCACCGGGACATTTACACAGATACGCAGTATTTT.

V usage is TRBV28 and J usage is TRBJ2-1; 9 bases are a match to TRBD2. The CDR3 loop spans 12 amino acids. V was pared by 4 bases and J by 14 bases, with 6 bases of the junction left unmatched. CDR1 MDHEN and CDR2 SYDVKM come from the germline V gene. CDR3: CASSSPSGKEFF. The CDR3 DNA reads as TGTGCCAGCAGTTCCCCTAGCGGGAAGGAGTTCTTC. Full variable domain (remainder filled in from reference TRBV28 and TRBJ2-1): DVKVTQSSRYLVKRTGEKVFLECVQDMDHENMFWYRQDPGLGLRLIYFSYDVKMKEKGDIPEGYSVSREKKERFSLILESASTNQTSMYLCASSSPSGKEFFGPGTRLTVL.

The gene calls are TRBV28 and TRBJ1-5, with 7 positions matching TRBD1. Trimming removed 2 bases from V and 11 bases from J; junction bases left unmatched: 9. CDR1 is MDHEN, CDR2 SYDVKM, per germline. CDR3 length: 14 residues. As DNA, the CDR3 is TGTGCCAGCAGTTTACCAAGGACAGGCAAGTCCCAGCATTTT. As protein: CASSLPRTGKSQHF.

This clone was seen only once. This chain links TRBV5-4 with TRBJ1-2; D unclear. Germline loops: CDR1 SGHNT, CDR2 YYREEE (reference sequence). The V end was cut by 2 bases, the J end by 2 bases, with 7 bases between. CDR3 size: 13 residues. For the CDR3, the DNA is TGTGCCAGCAGCTTCGTATCGAACTATGGCTACACCTTC. The encoded protein is CASSFVSNYGYTF.

The chain carries TRBV5-1 and TRBJ2-1; 10 nucleotides align to TRBD1. The CDR3 sequence is 17 residues long. Per germline, CDR1 SGHRS and CDR2 YFSETQ. V gave up 4 bases and J gave up 1 base; unmatched junction bases: 8. In DNA, the CDR3 is TGCGCCAGCAGCAGACAGACAGGGGGCAGGTCCTACAATGAGCAGTTCTTC. This encodes CASSRQTGGRSYNEQFF.

This clone was observed a few times. The chain couples TRBV5-1 to TRBJ1-2; TRBD1 matches at 12 bases. The V gene's germline CDR1 is SGHRS and CDR2 YFSETQ. With V trimmed by 4 bases and J by 8 bases, 6 bases remained unmatched. The CDR3 is 14 amino acids. CDR3 nucleotide sequence: TGCGCCAGCAGCGCCGGGACAGGGGGCGCGGGCTACACCTTC. Its translation: CASSAGTGGAGYTF. Looking up the rest from reference TRBV5-1 and TRBJ1-2 gives the full variable domain: KAGVTQTPRYLIKTRGQQVTLSCSPISGHRSVSWYQQTPGQGLQFLFEYFSETQRNKGNFPGRFSGRQFSNSRSEMNVSTLELGDSALYLCASSAGTGGAGYTFGSGTRLTVV.

This rearrangement joins TRBV2 to TRBJ2-5; TRBD2 matches 9 bases. CDR3 length equals 16 residues. The germline gives CDR1 SNHLY, CDR2 FYNNEI. The junction had 10 bases not matched to a gene; V was cut back by 6 bases and J by 2 bases. The DNA of the CDR3 is TGTGCCAGCAGCGCACAGGGACTAGCTCTACAAGAGACCCAGTACTTC. It yields the protein CASSAQGLALQETQYF.

The chain joins TRBV7-9 to TRBJ1-5; TRBD1 aligns across 8 bases. Trimming took 1 base from V and 3 from J; bases not matched to a gene: 8. Germline-derived CDR1 and CDR2 are SEHNR and FQNEAQ (reference sequence). The CDR3 loop spans 17 amino acids. CDR3 coding DNA: TGTGCCAGCAGCTTAGTGAGGGCAGGGGGCGACAATCAGCCCCAGCATTTT. Translated: CASSLVRAGGDNQPQHF. Full variable domain (outside the CDR3, taken from reference TRBV7-9 and TRBJ1-5): DTGVSQNPRHKITKRGQNVTFRCDPISEHNRLYWYRQTLGQGPEFLTYFQNEAQLEKSRLLSDRFSAERPKGSFSTLEIQRTEQGDSAMYLCASSLVRAGGDNQPQHFGDGTRLSIL.

The chain carries TRBV7-2 and TRBJ2-1; TRBD1 matches at 9 bases. The CDR3 runs to 18 residues. The ends lost 4 bases at V and 2 bases at J; junction bases unmatched: 12. Germline loops: CDR1 SGHTA, CDR2 FQGNSA. The CDR3 sequence is CASSSQAQHRGPYNEQFF. Written as DNA, the CDR3 is TGTGCCAGCAGCTCCCAAGCCCAGCACAGGGGGCCCTACAATGAGCAGTTCTTC.

The chain is built from TRBV5-1 and TRBJ2-1, with 7 nucleotides matching TRBD2. The CDR3 contains 15 residues. Germline V CDR1 and CDR2: SGHRS, YFSETQ. V dropped 0 bases and J dropped 2; count of bases not matched to a gene: 2. CDR3 in amino acids: CASSLVSGTYNEQFF. The CDR3 DNA reads as TGCGCCAGCAGCTTGGTAAGCGGGACCTACAATGAGCAGTTCTTC.

V gene TRBV2 combines with J gene TRBJ1-6, with D possibly TRBD1 on 5 matching bases. Per the germline V gene, CDR1 is SNHLY and CDR2 is FYNNEI. V was cut by 2 bases and J by 7 bases, with 9 bases left in between. The CDR3 is 14 amino acids. CDR3 nucleotides: TGTGCCAGCAGTGAACGTGGGGGGAATTCACCCCTCCACTTT. Translating gives CASSERGGNSPLHF.

This clone was observed a handful of times. The rearrangement links TRBV11-2 to TRBJ1-1, with a weak D call TRBD1 (6 bases). From germline, CDR1 is SGHAT and CDR2 FQNNGV. This CDR3 is 14 amino acids long. The V end lost 3 bases, the J end lost 8 bases, and 16 bases lay between the germline ends. CDR3 amino acids: CASSFADRLYEAFF. CDR3 DNA: TGTGCCAGCAGCTTTGCCGACAGGTTATACGAAGCTTTCTTT. Full variable domain (rest looked up from reference TRBV11-2 and TRBJ1-1): EAGVAQSPRYKIIEKRQSVAFWCNPISGHATLYWYQQILGQGPKLLIQFQNNGVVDDSQLPKDRFSAERLKGVDSTLKIQPAKLEDSAVYLCASSFADRLYEAFFGQGTRLTVV.

This clone has a single count. This sequence joins TRBV9 and TRBJ2-2, with 13 bases identical to TRBD2. V trimming: 2 bases; J trimming: 8 bases; junction bases outside the gene matches: 6. The CDR3 has 16 amino acids. Germline CDR1 and CDR2: SGDLS and YYNGEE. CDR3 region: CASSVGLAGVDGELFF. The CDR3 coding sequence is TGTGCCAGCAGCGTCGGACTAGCGGGAGTTGATGGGGAGCTGTTTTTT.

The chain has TRBV29-1 and TRBJ2-2, with 7 bases matching TRBD1. The germline V gene encodes CDR1 SQVTM and CDR2 ANQGSEA. This CDR3 region has 14 residues. J was trimmed by 1 base and V by 7 bases; bases with no gene match: 6. The CDR3 coding sequence is TGCAGCGCGACTCAGGGGGTGAACACCGGGGAGCTGTTTTTT. Amino acid sequence: CSATQGVNTGELFF.

The DNA of the CDR3 is TGCGCCAGCAGTCAATCGAAATCGGGACAGGGAATAGCGGGACCCTTTGGGAATGAGCAGTTCTTC. This translates into CASSQSKSGQGIAGPFGNEQFF. The chain employs TRBV23-1 and TRBJ2-1; perhaps TRBD1 as D (9 bases). TRBV23-1 is known as an ORF, though its function is uncertain. V lost 0 bases to trimming and J lost 7 bases, with 34 bases between them. The CDR3 has 22 amino acids.

The CDR3 DNA is TGCGCCAGCAGCTTGGTTGAGCACGACACCTATGGCTACACCTTC. Amino acids: CASSLVEHDTYGYTF. The genes are TRBV5-1 and TRBJ1-2; D call uncertain. CDR1 is SGHRS and CDR2 is YFSETQ in the germline V gene. The CDR3 runs 15 residues. V was clipped by 0 bases and J by 4 bases, with 13 bases between them.

The table lists this clone with a few counts. The V gene is TRBV6-1, the J gene TRBJ1-2, with 10 nucleotides matching TRBD1. The ends lost 5 bases at V and 2 bases at J; junction bases unmatched: 8. CDR1 is MNHNS, CDR2 SASEGT, per germline. The CDR3 runs to 16 residues. This CDR3 is CASSQGGDRGNYGYTF. CDR3 DNA: TGTGCCAGCAGTCAAGGGGGGGACAGGGGCAACTATGGCTACACCTTC.